The 4 T cell receptor beta chains below come from one sample, sequenced in a study of CD8 T cells in Susac syndrome (dated by TCRdb to about 2019). Library method: the immunoSEQ multiplex PCR assay. RNA was extracted using the RNeasy kit, and about 0.5 to 1 ug of the RNA was reverse transcribed with random hexamers. TCRdb handled the public reads itself, with Q25 trimming in fastp and clone calling in MiXCR, and kept productive beta chains. Each CDR3 protein gets just one entry, which takes the most common genes and DNA from the rows behind it. This sample lists roughly 150,000 distinct CDR3 sequences; almost 96% were detected once. The ten biggest clones cover around 0.08% of the sample. The sequenced sample was CD4+ T cells from PBMCs. All receptors derive from a human donor with Susac syndrome.

The chain has TRBV9 and TRBJ2-3, with TRBD2 identical over 8 bases. The CDR3 is 15 amino acids. V was clipped by 0 bases and J by 5 bases; unmatched bases: 5. From germline, CDR1 is SGDLS and CDR2 YYNGEE. This chain's CDR3 is CASSVAGGPLDTQYF. DNA for the CDR3: TGTGCCAGCAGCGTAGCGGGGGGGCCGTTAGATACGCAGTATTTT.

This clonotype was recorded only once. This sequence joins TRBV9 and TRBJ2-7, with 16 bases matching TRBD2. The V gene end was trimmed by 3 bases and the J gene end by 6 bases; junction bases not matched to a gene: 3. Germline-derived CDR1 and CDR2 are SGDLS and YYNGEE. There are 15 residues in the CDR3. CDR3 sequence (DNA): TGTGCCAGCAGCGCCGGGACTAGCGGGAGGGGCGAGCAGTACTTC. Translation gives CASSAGTSGRGEQYF.

The V call is TRBV5-6, the J call TRBJ1-2; D gene ambiguous. Trimming pared 1 base from V and 8 bases from J, leaving 18 bases between. Germline CDR1 is SGHDT and CDR2 is YYEEEE. The CDR3 is made up of 15 amino acids. CDR3 residues: CASSLRQQILLGYTF. The CDR3 DNA reads as TGTGCCAGCAGCTTGCGGCAGCAGATCCTCCTAGGCTACACCTTC.

The rearrangement uses TRBV7-9 and TRBJ2-1; 8 nucleotides align to TRBD2. This CDR3 region has 15 residues. Trimming removed 5 bases from V and 5 bases from J; junction bases left unmatched: 8. Germline lookup yields CDR1 SEHNR and CDR2 FQNEAQ (reference sequence). The DNA for the CDR3 is TGTGCCAGCAGCGAATCTAGCGGGTGGAACAATGAGCAGTTCTTC. Its translation is CASSESSGWNNEQFF. The complete variable domain, with remaining parts taken from reference TRBV7-9 and TRBJ2-1, reads DTGVSQNPRHKITKRGQNVTFRCDPISEHNRLYWYRQTLGQGPEFLTYFQNEAQLEKSRLLSDRFSAERPKGSFSTLEIQRTEQGDSAMYLCASSESSGWNNEQFFGPGTRLTVL.